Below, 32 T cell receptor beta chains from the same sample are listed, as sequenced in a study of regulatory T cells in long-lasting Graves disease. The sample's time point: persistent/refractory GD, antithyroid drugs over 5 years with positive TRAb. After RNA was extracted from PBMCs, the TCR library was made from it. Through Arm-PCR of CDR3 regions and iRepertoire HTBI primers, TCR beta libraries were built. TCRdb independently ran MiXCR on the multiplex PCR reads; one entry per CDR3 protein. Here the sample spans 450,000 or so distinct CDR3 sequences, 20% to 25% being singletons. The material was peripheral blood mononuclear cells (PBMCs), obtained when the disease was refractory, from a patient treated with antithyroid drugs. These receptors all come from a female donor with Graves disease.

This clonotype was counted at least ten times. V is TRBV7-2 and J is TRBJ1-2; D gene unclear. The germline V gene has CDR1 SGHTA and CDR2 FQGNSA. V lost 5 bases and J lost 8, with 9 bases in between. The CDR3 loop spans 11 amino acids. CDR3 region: CASSVGFGYTF. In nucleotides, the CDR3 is TGTGCCAGCAGCGTTGGGTTCGGCTACACCTTC.

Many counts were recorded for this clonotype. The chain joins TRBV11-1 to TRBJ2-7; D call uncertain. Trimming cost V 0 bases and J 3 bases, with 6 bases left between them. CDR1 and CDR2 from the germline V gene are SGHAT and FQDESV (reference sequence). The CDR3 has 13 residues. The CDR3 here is CASSLAPNYEQYF. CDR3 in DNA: TGTGCCAGCAGCTTAGCACCTAACTACGAGCAGTACTTC.

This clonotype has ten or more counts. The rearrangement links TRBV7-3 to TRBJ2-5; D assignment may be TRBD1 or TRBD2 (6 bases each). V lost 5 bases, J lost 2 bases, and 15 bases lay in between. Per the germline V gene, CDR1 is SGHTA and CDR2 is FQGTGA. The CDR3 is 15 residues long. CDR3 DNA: TGTGCCAGCAGCCAAGGGGGTCGGGGGCAAGAGACCCAGTACTTC. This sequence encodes CASSQGGRGQETQYF.

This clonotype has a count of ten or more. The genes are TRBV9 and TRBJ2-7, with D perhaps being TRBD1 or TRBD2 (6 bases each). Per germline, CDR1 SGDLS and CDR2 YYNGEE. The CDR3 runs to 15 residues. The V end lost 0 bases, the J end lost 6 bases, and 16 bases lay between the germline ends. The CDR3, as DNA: TGTGCCAGCAGCGTAGGGGGGACATCGGAGGGCGAGCAGTACTTC. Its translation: CASSVGGTSEGEQYF.

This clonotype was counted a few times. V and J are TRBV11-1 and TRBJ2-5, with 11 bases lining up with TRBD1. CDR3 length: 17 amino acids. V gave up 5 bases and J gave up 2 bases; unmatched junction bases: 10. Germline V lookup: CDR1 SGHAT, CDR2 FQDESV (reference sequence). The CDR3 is CASSKGNRDRGQETQYF. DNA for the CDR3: TGTGCCAGCAGCAAAGGGAACCGGGACAGGGGGCAAGAGACCCAGTACTTC.

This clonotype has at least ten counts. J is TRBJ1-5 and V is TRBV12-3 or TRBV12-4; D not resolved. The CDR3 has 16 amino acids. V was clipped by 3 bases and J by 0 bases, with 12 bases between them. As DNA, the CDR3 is TGTGCCAGCAGTTTGGTAAGGAGACTTAGCAATCAGCCCCAGCATTTT. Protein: CASSLVRRLSNQPQHF.

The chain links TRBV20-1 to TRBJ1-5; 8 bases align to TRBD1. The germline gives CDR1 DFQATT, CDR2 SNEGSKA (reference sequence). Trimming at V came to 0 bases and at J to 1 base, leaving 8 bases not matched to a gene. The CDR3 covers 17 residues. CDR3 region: CSARDLFRDRSNQPQHF. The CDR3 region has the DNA TGCAGTGCTAGAGATCTCTTCAGGGACAGGAGCAATCAGCCCCAGCATTTT.

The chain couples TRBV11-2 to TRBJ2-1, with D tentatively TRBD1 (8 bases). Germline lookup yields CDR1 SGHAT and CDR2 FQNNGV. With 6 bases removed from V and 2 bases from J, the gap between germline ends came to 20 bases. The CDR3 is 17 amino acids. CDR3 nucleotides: TGTGCCAGCAGATTTTTGACAGGGGAGGGCCCCTACAATGAGCAGTTCTTC. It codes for CASRFLTGEGPYNEQFF.

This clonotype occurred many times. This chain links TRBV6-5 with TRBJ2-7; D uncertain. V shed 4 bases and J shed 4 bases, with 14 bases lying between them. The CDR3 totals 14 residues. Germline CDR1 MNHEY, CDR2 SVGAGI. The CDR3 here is CASSFSPTVYEQYF. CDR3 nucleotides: TGTGCCAGCAGTTTCTCTCCCACAGTTTACGAGCAGTACTTC.

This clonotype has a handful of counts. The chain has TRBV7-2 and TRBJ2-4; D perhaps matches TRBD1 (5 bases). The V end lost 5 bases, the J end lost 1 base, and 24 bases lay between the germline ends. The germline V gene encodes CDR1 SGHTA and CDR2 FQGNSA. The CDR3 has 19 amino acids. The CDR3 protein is CASSVYYQMGLLAKNIQYF. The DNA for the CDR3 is TGTGCCAGCAGCGTCTACTACCAAATGGGGCTATTGGCCAAAAACATTCAGTACTTC.

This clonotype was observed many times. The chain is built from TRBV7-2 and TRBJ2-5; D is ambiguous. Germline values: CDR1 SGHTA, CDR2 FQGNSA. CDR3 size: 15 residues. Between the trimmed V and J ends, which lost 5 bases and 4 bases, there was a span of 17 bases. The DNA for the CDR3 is TGTGCCAGCAGCGTGCAGCCGGCGGCTGGAGAGACCCAGTACTTC. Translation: CASSVQPAAGETQYF.

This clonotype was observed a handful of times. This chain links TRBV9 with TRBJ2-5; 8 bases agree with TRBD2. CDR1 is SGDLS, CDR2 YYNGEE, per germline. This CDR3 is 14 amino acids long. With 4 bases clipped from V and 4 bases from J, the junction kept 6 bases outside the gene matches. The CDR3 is CASSRGTSGETQYF. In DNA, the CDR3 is TGTGCCAGCAGCAGGGGAACTAGCGGAGAGACCCAGTACTTC.

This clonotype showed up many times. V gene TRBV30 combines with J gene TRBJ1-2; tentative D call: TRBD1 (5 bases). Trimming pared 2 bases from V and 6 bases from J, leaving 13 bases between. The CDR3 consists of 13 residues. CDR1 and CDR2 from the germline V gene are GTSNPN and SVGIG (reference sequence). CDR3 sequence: CAWSTRREDGYTF. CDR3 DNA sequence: TGTGCCTGGAGTACCCGCAGGGAGGATGGCTACACCTTC.

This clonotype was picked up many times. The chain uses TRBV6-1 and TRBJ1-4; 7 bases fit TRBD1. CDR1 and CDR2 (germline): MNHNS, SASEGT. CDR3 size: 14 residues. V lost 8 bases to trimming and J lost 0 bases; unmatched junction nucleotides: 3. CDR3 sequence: CASRQGATNEKLFF. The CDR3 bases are TGTGCCAGCCGACAGGGAGCAACTAATGAAAAACTGTTTTTT.

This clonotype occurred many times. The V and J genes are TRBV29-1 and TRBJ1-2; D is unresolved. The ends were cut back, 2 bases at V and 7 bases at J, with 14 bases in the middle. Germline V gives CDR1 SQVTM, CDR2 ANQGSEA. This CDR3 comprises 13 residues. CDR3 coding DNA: TGCAGCGTTGAATGGCAGGTCACGGGTGGCTACACCTTC. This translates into CSVEWQVTGGYTF.

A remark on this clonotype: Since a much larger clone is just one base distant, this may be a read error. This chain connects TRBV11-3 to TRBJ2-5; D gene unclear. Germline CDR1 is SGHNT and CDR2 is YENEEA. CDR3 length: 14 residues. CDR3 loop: CASSSYVGQETQHF. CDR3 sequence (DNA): TGTGCCAGCAGCTCCTATGTGGGTCAAGAGACCCAGCACTTC.

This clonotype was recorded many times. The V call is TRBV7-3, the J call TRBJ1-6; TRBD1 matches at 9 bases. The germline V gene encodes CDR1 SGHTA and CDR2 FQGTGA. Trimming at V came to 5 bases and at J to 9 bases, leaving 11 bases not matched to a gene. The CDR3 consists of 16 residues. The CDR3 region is CASSPEGTGRGSPLHF. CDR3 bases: TGTGCCAGCAGCCCAGAGGGGACAGGGAGGGGTTCACCCCTCCACTTT.

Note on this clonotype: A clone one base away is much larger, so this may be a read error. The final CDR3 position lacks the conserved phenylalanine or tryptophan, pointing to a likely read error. CDR3 DNA: TGTGCCAGCAGTTATGGGCGAACACGGGCTGAAGCTTTCCTT. This gives the protein CASSYGRTRAEAFL. The chain is built from TRBV6-5 and TRBJ1-1; D remains ambiguous. CDR3 length: 14 residues. CDR1 MNHEY and CDR2 SVGAGI come from the germline V gene. V lost 3 bases to trimming and J lost 6 bases, with 14 bases between them.

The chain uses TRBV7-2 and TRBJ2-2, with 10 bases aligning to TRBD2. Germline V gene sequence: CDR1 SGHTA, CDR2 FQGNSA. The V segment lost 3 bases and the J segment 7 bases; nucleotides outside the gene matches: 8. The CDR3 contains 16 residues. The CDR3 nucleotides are TGTGCCAGCAGCTTTGGAGCGGGGGGGCTTCACGGGGAGCTGTTTTTT. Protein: CASSFGAGGLHGELFF. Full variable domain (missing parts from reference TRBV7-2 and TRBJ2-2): GAGVSQSPSNKVTEKGKDVELRCDPISGHTALYWYRQSLGQGLEFLIYFQGNSAPDKSGLPSDRFSAERTGGSVSTLTIQRTQQEDSAVYLCASSFGAGGLHGELFFGEGSRLTVL.

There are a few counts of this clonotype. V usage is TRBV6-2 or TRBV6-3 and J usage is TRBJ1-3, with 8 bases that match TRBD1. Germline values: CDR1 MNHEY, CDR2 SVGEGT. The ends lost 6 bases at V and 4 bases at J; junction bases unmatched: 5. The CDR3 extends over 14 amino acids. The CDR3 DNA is TGTGCCAGCAGCACGACAGGGGACGGAAACACCATATATTTT. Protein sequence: CASSTTGDGNTIYF.

The CDR3 loop reads CASSYSPGVQPQHF. In nucleotides, the CDR3 is TGTGCCAGCAGTTACTCGCCAGGGGTTCAGCCCCAGCATTTT. This chain links TRBV6-2 or TRBV6-3 with TRBJ1-5, with D perhaps matching TRBD1 (6 bases). This CDR3 spans 14 amino acids. V shed 0 bases and J shed 6 bases, with 9 bases lying between them. Germline CDR1 reads MNHEY; CDR2 reads SVGEGT.

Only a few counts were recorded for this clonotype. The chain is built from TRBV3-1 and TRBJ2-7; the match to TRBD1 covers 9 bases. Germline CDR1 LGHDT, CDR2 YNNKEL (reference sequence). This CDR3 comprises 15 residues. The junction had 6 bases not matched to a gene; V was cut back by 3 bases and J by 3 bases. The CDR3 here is CASSQGQGQVYEQYF. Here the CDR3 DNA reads TGTGCCAGCAGCCAGGGACAGGGACAAGTCTACGAGCAGTACTTC.

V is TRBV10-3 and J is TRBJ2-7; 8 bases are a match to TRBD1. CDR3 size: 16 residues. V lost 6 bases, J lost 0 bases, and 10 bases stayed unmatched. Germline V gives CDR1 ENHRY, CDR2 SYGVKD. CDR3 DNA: TGTGCCATCAGGAAAGGGGTAGGACAGGGCTCCTACGAGCAGTACTTC. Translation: CAIRKGVGQGSYEQYF.

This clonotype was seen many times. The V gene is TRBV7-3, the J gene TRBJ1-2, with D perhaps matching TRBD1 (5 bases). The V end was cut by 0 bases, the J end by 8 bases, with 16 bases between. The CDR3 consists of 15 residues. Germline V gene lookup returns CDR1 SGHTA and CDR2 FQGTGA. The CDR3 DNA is TGTGCCAGCAGCTTAACGGGGGGGTCGGGGCAGGGCTACACCTTC. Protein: CASSLTGGSGQGYTF.

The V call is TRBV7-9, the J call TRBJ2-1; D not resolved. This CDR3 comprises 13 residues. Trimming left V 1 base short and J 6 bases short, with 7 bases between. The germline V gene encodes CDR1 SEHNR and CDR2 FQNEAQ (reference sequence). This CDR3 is CASSLVYGNEQFF. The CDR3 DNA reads TGTGCCAGCAGCTTAGTGTACGGCAATGAGCAGTTCTTC.

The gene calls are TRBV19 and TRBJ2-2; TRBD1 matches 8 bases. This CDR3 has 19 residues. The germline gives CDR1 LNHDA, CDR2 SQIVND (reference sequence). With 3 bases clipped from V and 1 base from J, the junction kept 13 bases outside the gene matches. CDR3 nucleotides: TGTGCCAGTAGTATTCCCTCGTTCGGACAGGGTAGGAACACCGGGGAGCTGTTTTTT. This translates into CASSIPSFGQGRNTGELFF.

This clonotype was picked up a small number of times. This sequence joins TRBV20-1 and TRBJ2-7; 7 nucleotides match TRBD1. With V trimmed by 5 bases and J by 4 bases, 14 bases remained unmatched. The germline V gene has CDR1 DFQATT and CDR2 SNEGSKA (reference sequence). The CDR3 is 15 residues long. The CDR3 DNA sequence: TGCAGTGCTCCCCTCCCGGGACAGAGAGCGTACGAGCAGTACTTC. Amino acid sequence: CSAPLPGQRAYEQYF.

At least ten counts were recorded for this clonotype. The CDR3 DNA reads as TGTGCCAGCGCCCGGGGGGGATGGGAGACCCAGTACTTC. This sequence encodes CASARGGWETQYF. V and J are TRBV7-2 and TRBJ2-5, with 8 bases identical to TRBD2. Per the germline V gene, CDR1 is SGHTA and CDR2 is FQGNSA. The CDR3 covers 13 residues. Trimming cost V 8 bases and J 5 bases; bases outside gene matches: 7.

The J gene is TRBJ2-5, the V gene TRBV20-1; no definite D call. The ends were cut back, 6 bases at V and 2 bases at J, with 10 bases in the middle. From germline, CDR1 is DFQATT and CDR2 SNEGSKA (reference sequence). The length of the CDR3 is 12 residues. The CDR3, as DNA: TGCAGTGCGTCCTGGCGGCAAGAGACCCAGTACTTC. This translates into CSASWRQETQYF.

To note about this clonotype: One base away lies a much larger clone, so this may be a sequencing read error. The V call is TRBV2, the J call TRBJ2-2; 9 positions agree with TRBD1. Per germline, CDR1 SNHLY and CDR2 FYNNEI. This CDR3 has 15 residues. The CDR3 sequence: CASSFDGQGTGELLF. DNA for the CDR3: TGTGCCAGCAGCTTCGACGGACAGGGGACCGGGGAGCTGCTTTTT.

The DNA for the CDR3 is TGCGCCAGCAGCCAATTGACGAACACTGAAGCTTTCTTT. Translating it yields CASSQLTNTEAFF. This chain joins TRBV4-1 and TRBJ1-1; D unclear. The CDR3 length is 13 residues. Germline CDR1 MGHRA, CDR2 YSYEKL. V gave up 2 bases and J gave up 1 base, with 5 bases separating them.

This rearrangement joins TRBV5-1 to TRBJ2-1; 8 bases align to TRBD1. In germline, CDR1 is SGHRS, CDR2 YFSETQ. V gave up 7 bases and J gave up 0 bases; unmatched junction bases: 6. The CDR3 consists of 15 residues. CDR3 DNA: TGCGCCAGCGGCCCACAGGGGGGCTCCTACAATGAGCAGTTCTTC. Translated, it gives CASGPQGGSYNEQFF.